The entry below describes one T cell receptor beta chain. The data stem from a study of blood T cell repertoires in COVID-19. The CDR3 loop spans 16 amino acids. Germline values: CDR1 SGDLS, CDR2 YYNGEE. The V gene lost 3 bases and the J gene lost 0 bases, with 13 bases spanning the gap. Assay used: immunoSEQ multiplex PCR; TCRdb lists only in-frame clones, some missing. This sample yields 90,000 or so clones, of which nearly 90% are seen a single time; approximately 4% belongs to the top ten. This TCR derives from a woman aged 80 or older with active or convalescent COVID-19. The sample was peripheral blood. The rearrangement links TRBV9 to TRBJ1-5; possibly TRBD1 for D (6 bases). CDR3 amino acids: CASSDGQTFSNQPQHF. Written as DNA, the CDR3 is TGTGCCAGCAGCGACGGACAGACCTTTAGCAATCAGCCCCAGCATTTT.